The 31 T cell receptor beta chains below were found in one sample sequenced in a study of blood T cell repertoires in COVID-19. Clones were sequenced by immunoSEQ multiplex PCR, and TCRdb holds only the in-frame ones, with some missing. The sample consists of 200,000 to 300,000 clones, approximately 80% of them appearing once. Specimen: peripheral blood. These receptors came from a man aged 60 to 75 with acute or convalescent COVID-19.

The rearrangement joins TRBV4-1 to TRBJ1-4, with TRBD1 matching 8 bases. The CDR3 covers 19 residues. J gave up 0 bases and V 3 bases, and 12 bases lay outside the gene matches. Per the germline V gene, CDR1 is MGHRA and CDR2 is YSYEKL. This CDR3 is CASSQGDRPRRATNEKLFF. Here the CDR3 DNA reads TGCGCCAGCAGCCAGGGGGACAGGCCAAGGCGGGCAACTAATGAAAAACTGTTTTTT.

The chain uses TRBV30 and TRBJ2-1; D may be TRBD1 (6 bases). Germline V gene lookup returns CDR1 GTSNPN and CDR2 SVGIG (reference sequence). Trimming cost V 1 base and J 0 bases, with 10 bases left between them. The CDR3 extends over 15 amino acids. The CDR3 here is CAWSAQGHSYNEQFF. In DNA, the CDR3 is TGTGCCTGGAGTGCACAGGGCCACTCCTACAATGAGCAGTTCTTC.

The rearrangement links TRBV27 to TRBJ1-1; D perhaps matches TRBD1 (5 bases). The germline CDR1 and CDR2 sequences are MNHEY and SMNVEV (reference sequence). V gave up 7 bases and J gave up 5 bases, with 14 bases separating them. The CDR3 consists of 13 residues. In nucleotides, the CDR3 is TGTGCCAGCAACCCGGGGGGGGTTACTGAAGCTTTCTTT. It specifies CASNPGGVTEAFF.

The rearrangement links TRBV7-2 to TRBJ1-2; 8 positions match TRBD1. This CDR3 has 13 amino acids. V shed 5 bases and J 5 bases; nucleotides not matched to a gene: 4. Per germline, CDR1 SGHTA and CDR2 FQGNSA. CDR3 sequence (DNA): TGTGCCAGCAGCCCGACAGGGGTTTATGGCTACACCTTC. Translated: CASSPTGVYGYTF.

CDR3 DNA sequence: TGTGCCAGTACGAGAGACAGGGGGCGTCTAGCGGGAGAATCAGGAGCCAAAAACATTCAGTACTTC. It encodes CASTRDRGRLAGESGAKNIQYF. The chain combines TRBV19 with TRBJ2-4, with D perhaps matching TRBD1 or TRBD2 (10 bases each). The CDR3 spans 22 residues. Trimming took off 7 bases at V and 0 bases at J, with 34 bases between the two ends. The germline V gene has CDR1 LNHDA and CDR2 SQIVND (reference sequence). The full variable domain, rest sourced from reference TRBV19 and TRBJ2-4, is DGGITQSPKYLFRKEGQNVTLSCEQNLNHDAMYWYRQDPGQGLRLIYYSQIVNDFQKGDIAEGYSVSREKKESFPLTVTSAQKNPTAFYLCASTRDRGRLAGESGAKNIQYFGAGTRLSVL.

The chain has TRBV5-1 and TRBJ1-1; possible D gene TRBD1, 5 bases. The V gene lost 0 bases and the J gene lost 1 base, with 10 bases spanning the gap. Germline V lookup: CDR1 SGHRS, CDR2 YFSETQ. The CDR3 runs to 15 residues. The CDR3 bases are TGCGCCAGCAGCTTGGGGTGGGGCGGGAACACTGAAGCTTTCTTT. Protein product: CASSLGWGGNTEAFF.

The chain uses TRBV18 and TRBJ2-3, with TRBD1 matching 8 bases. This CDR3 contains 17 residues. The V gene end was trimmed by 6 bases and the J gene end by 3 bases; junction bases not matched to a gene: 14. Germline-derived CDR1 and CDR2 are KGHSH and LQKENI. CDR3 nucleotide sequence: TGTGCCAGCTCCCGTGGGACAGGCAGTCAACCGACAGATACGCAGTATTTT. Its translation: CASSRGTGSQPTDTQYF.

V usage is TRBV5-5 and J usage is TRBJ1-5, with D maybe TRBD1 (5 bases). Germline CDR1 reads SGHKS; CDR2 reads YYEKEE (reference sequence). Trimming left V 4 bases short and J 0 bases short, with 8 bases between. The CDR3 has 14 residues. As DNA, the CDR3 is TGTGCCAGCAGCCCGGGACTTAGCAATCAGCCCCAGCATTTT. Translated, it gives CASSPGLSNQPQHF. Drawing the rest from reference TRBV5-5 and TRBJ1-5, the complete variable domain is DAGVTQSPTHLIKTRGQQVTLRCSPISGHKSVSWYQQVLGQGPQFIFQYYEKEERGRGNFPDRFSARQFPNYSSELNVNALLLGDSALYLCASSPGLSNQPQHFGDGTRLSIL.

V usage is TRBV6-6 and J usage is TRBJ1-6, with D tentatively TRBD1 (6 bases). The germline V gene has CDR1 MNHNY and CDR2 SVGAGI (reference sequence). This CDR3 is 16 amino acids long. Between the trimmed V and J ends, which lost 6 bases and 0 bases, there was a span of 12 bases. In nucleotides, the CDR3 is TGTGCCAGCAGCCCCGACAGGAGCTCCTATAATTCACCCCTCCACTTT. Protein product: CASSPDRSSYNSPLHF.

This chain connects TRBV5-1 to TRBJ2-3; 14 nucleotides line up with TRBD2. Germline assignment: CDR1 SGHRS and CDR2 YFSETQ. There are 16 residues in the CDR3. The J segment lost 9 bases and the V segment lost 0 bases, leaving 6 bases of the junction unmatched. The CDR3 loop reads CASSLEQGLAGETQYF. For the CDR3, the DNA is TGCGCCAGCAGCTTGGAGCAGGGACTAGCGGGAGAGACGCAGTATTTT.

The chain employs TRBV2 and TRBJ2-1, with TRBD2 as a possible D gene (5 bases). V was cut by 6 bases and J by 8 bases, with 20 bases left in between. The germline CDR1 and CDR2 sequences are SNHLY and FYNNEI. This CDR3 contains 15 residues. The CDR3 spells CASSANGIPTDEQFF. CDR3 coding DNA: TGTGCCAGCAGCGCTAACGGGATCCCGACGGATGAGCAGTTCTTC. Full variable domain (outside the CDR3, taken from reference TRBV2 and TRBJ2-1): EPEVTQTPSHQVTQMGQEVILRCVPISNHLYFYWYRQILGQKVEFLVSFYNNEISEKSEIFDDQFSVERPDGSNFTLKIRSTKLEDSAMYFCASSANGIPTDEQFFGPGTRLTVL.

V is TRBV21-1 and J is TRBJ2-1; the table names TRBD2, a call not compared with the DNA. TRBV21-1 is flagged as a pseudogene. This CDR3 contains 16 residues. CDR3 loop: CASSFGLAGQLVEQFF. CDR3 sequence (DNA): TGTGCCAGCAGCTTCGGACTAGCGGGACAACTGGTTGAGCAGTTCTTC.

This chain links TRBV5-1 with TRBJ2-5; 11 bases map to TRBD2. The CDR3 runs to 17 residues. Looked up from germline, CDR1 is SGHRS and CDR2 is YFSETQ. V gave up 0 bases and J gave up 1 base; unmatched junction bases: 5. The CDR3 here is CASSLAPSGGIQETQYF. The CDR3 bases are TGCGCCAGCAGCTTGGCCCCTAGCGGGGGGATCCAAGAGACCCAGTACTTC.

This clone was detected only once. The rearrangement uses TRBV9 and TRBJ2-7; D may be TRBD2 (6 bases). The CDR3 runs to 14 residues. V was cut by 0 bases and J by 1 base, with 8 bases left in between. The germline V gene has CDR1 SGDLS and CDR2 YYNGEE. The DNA of the CDR3 is TGTGCCAGCAGCGTAGGTGGGAGGTCCTACGAGCAGTACTTC. It specifies CASSVGGRSYEQYF.

The chain employs TRBV6-4 and TRBJ2-2; 10 nucleotides line up with TRBD1. The V segment lost 9 bases and the J segment 4 bases; nucleotides outside the gene matches: 8. Per the germline V gene, CDR1 is MRHNA and CDR2 is SNTAGT. The CDR3 has 15 residues. CDR3 loop: CAREKTGGSTGELFF. CDR3 in DNA: TGTGCCAGGGAAAAGACAGGGGGCAGCACCGGGGAGCTGTTTTTT.

V is TRBV7-9 and J is TRBJ1-6; D unclear. The CDR3 runs to 14 residues. Deletions cut 5 bases from V and 5 bases from J, with 10 bases between. The germline CDR1 and CDR2 sequences are SEHNR and FQNEAQ (reference sequence). CDR3 sequence: CASSRERNNSPLHF. In nucleotides, the CDR3 is TGTGCCAGCAGCCGAGAGAGAAATAATTCACCCCTCCACTTT.

CDR3 sequence: CASSMMGQPQETQYF. The DNA of the CDR3 is TGCGCCAGCAGCATGATGGGACAGCCCCAAGAGACCCAGTACTTC. This chain connects TRBV5-1 to TRBJ2-5; 7 nucleotides match TRBD1. Germline CDR1 reads SGHRS; CDR2 reads YFSETQ. The V and J ends lost 4 bases and 1 base, in that order; junction bases with no gene match: 7. CDR3 size: 15 residues.

In this sample, this clone turned up many times. The chain carries TRBV19 and TRBJ1-1, with D hard to call. Germline V gene lookup returns CDR1 LNHDA and CDR2 SQIVND (reference sequence). The CDR3 length is 14 residues. Trimming removed 4 bases at V and 1 base at J, with 10 bases between. For the CDR3, the DNA is TGTGCCAGTAGTACCCGCGTGCGGAACACTGAAGCTTTCTTT. Translation: CASSTRVRNTEAFF.

The CDR3 is CASSFGGPQETQYF. CDR3 coding DNA: TGTGCCAGCAGCTTTGGAGGGCCCCAAGAGACCCAGTACTTC. This rearrangement joins TRBV7-9 to TRBJ2-5, with a tentative D call TRBD2 (6 bases). CDR1 is SEHNR, CDR2 FQNEAQ, per germline (reference sequence). V lost 3 bases and J 1 base, leaving 9 bases between the germline ends. This CDR3 has 14 amino acids.

This sequence joins TRBV12-3 or TRBV12-4 and TRBJ1-2; maybe TRBD1 (5 bases). The CDR3 sequence is 13 residues long. V lost 6 bases, J lost 1 base, and 9 bases lay in between. The CDR3 coding sequence is TGTGCCAGCAGCGACAGTAATAACTATGGCTACACCTTC. This sequence encodes CASSDSNNYGYTF.

V gene TRBV28 combines with J gene TRBJ2-7; tentatively, D is TRBD1 (5 bases). Deletions cut 7 bases from V and 0 bases from J, with 19 bases between. CDR1 and CDR2 (germline): MDHEN, SYDVKM. This CDR3 is built from 16 residues. The CDR3 is CASTRAQYFYSYEQYF. The DNA of the CDR3 is TGTGCCAGCACCAGGGCCCAATACTTTTACTCCTACGAGCAGTACTTC.

This sequence joins TRBV4-3 and TRBJ2-7; 11 nucleotides align to TRBD1. Germline V gives CDR1 LGHNA, CDR2 YSLEER. Trimming took 6 bases from V and 6 from J; bases not matched to a gene: 7. The CDR3 is 14 residues long. CDR3 coding DNA: TGCGCCAGCAGAACGGACAGGGGGCAGGGCGAGCAGTACTTC. It encodes CASRTDRGQGEQYF.

The rearrangement joins TRBV10-3 to TRBJ1-2; 7 bases map to TRBD1. Per germline, CDR1 ENHRY and CDR2 SYGVKD. The ends lost 3 bases at V and 8 bases at J; junction bases unmatched: 0. The CDR3 contains 11 residues. This chain's CDR3 is CAISEQGGYTF. CDR3 sequence (DNA): TGTGCCATCAGTGAACAGGGGGGCTACACCTTC.

The DNA of the CDR3 is TGTGCCAGCAGCTTCGACAGACACACCGGGGAGCTGTTTTTT. Protein: CASSFDRHTGELFF. The V call is TRBV11-2, the J call TRBJ2-2; possible D gene TRBD1, 5 bases. Between the trimmed V and J ends, which lost 3 bases and 3 bases, there was a span of 8 bases. CDR3 length equals 14 residues. Germline-derived CDR1 and CDR2 are SGHAT and FQNNGV.

The chain recombines TRBV28 with TRBJ2-7; TRBD2 matches 7 bases. This CDR3 is 15 amino acids long. Germline-derived CDR1 and CDR2 are MDHEN and SYDVKM. Trimming at V came to 3 bases and at J to 6 bases, leaving 11 bases not matched to a gene. CDR3 nucleotides: TGTGCCAGCAGTTTTAGGGGACTACTAGTTTCCGAGCAGTACTTC. This sequence encodes CASSFRGLLVSEQYF.

The rearrangement links TRBV15 to TRBJ1-1; no clear D. Germline CDR1 and CDR2: LNHNV and YYDKDF (reference sequence). CDR3 length equals 14 residues. Trimming stripped 6 bases from V and 5 bases from J, with 16 bases between. The CDR3 region is CATRGSTGRTEAFF. The CDR3 DNA follows: TGTGCCACCAGGGGTTCAACGGGTCGGACTGAAGCTTTCTTT.

V is TRBV28 and J is TRBJ1-2, with unresolved D. Trimming removed 4 bases from V and 2 bases from J, with 11 bases in between. The CDR3 has 14 amino acids. CDR1 and CDR2 (germline): MDHEN, SYDVKM. CDR3: CASSSGEGNYGYTF. The CDR3 DNA sequence: TGTGCCAGCAGTTCCGGGGAAGGAAACTATGGCTACACCTTC.

V gene TRBV5-4 combines with J gene TRBJ2-7; maybe TRBD1 (6 bases). Per the germline V gene, CDR1 is SGHNT and CDR2 is YYREEE (reference sequence). Trimming stripped 0 bases from V and 3 bases from J, with 10 bases between. The CDR3 covers 14 residues. The CDR3 reads CASSLGDKNYEQYF. DNA for the CDR3: TGTGCCAGCAGCTTGGGGGACAAAAACTACGAGCAGTACTTC.

The chain carries TRBV10-3 and TRBJ1-6; 7 positions agree with TRBD1. V gave up 10 bases and J gave up 9 bases; unmatched junction bases: 12. This CDR3 is 14 amino acids long. Germline V lookup: CDR1 ENHRY, CDR2 SYGVKD. CDR3 nucleotides: TGTGCCACTAGACTTACAGGGGCAGGTTCACCCCTCCACTTT. Protein sequence: CATRLTGAGSPLHF.

This chain links TRBV7-2 with TRBJ1-3, with 7 bases lining up with TRBD1. The CDR3 covers 16 residues. Trimming removed 2 bases from V and 0 bases from J; junction bases left unmatched: 4. Per the germline V gene, CDR1 is SGHTA and CDR2 is FQGNSA. Here the CDR3 reads CASSLLQGNSGNTIYF. CDR3 DNA: TGTGCCAGCAGCTTATTACAGGGGAACTCTGGAAACACCATATATTTT.

The CDR3 DNA sequence: TGTGCCAGCAGCAATGGACAGGGAAATTCACCCCTCCACTTT. Protein: CASSNGQGNSPLHF. The rearrangement joins TRBV5-6 to TRBJ1-6, with 8 positions matching TRBD1. The germline V gene encodes CDR1 SGHDT and CDR2 YYEEEE. Losses at the gene ends were 4 bases for V and 7 bases for J; bases not matched to a gene: 4. This CDR3 has 14 residues.